This T cell receptor beta chain was found in a study of identical twins (TCRdb year 2016). About the study as a whole: The study deep-sequenced TCR alpha and beta repertoires from monozygotic twins, unrelated adults of various ages and cord blood to test whether fetal clonotypes persist. To rule out contamination, replicate twin experiments were performed at different times with different library preparation protocols. Overall study outcomes, separate from this receptor: In monozygotic twins, out-of-frame TCR alpha sharing was systematically underestimated by recombination models, although the models agreed with sharing between unrelated individuals. Abundant cord blood beta clonotypes had fewer insertions, young adult naive repertoires showed a similar but weaker trend, and memory repertoires showed no such trend. Invariant T cells such as MAIT and iNKT could partly confound zero-insertion analyses, though diverse VJ usage argued against this for most clonotypes. Because the same donors could not be followed over many years, the conclusions relied on cross-sectional statistical analysis. In beta out-of-frame sequences, excess twin sharing was weaker, because having fewer shared sequences lowered the signal-to-noise ratio. Compared with coincidental sharing between unrelated individuals, out-of-frame TCR alpha sequences shared between twins had an excess of sequences with low generation probability.

All donors were healthy Caucasians. Receptors were amplified or captured by 5' RACE. TCRdb lists the instrument as Illumina HiSeq 2000. Template switching introduced a universal primer binding site; the final cDNA contained a unique molecular identifier, enabling accurate counting of TCR cDNA molecules. First-strand cDNA for TCR alpha and beta chains was synthesized from specific primers in the conserved constant-segment region. To control for contamination, every cDNA library carried two barcodes: a SMART-Mk sample barcode plus Illumina barcodes. Two successive PCR steps introduced TruSeq adapter sequences along with Illumina sample barcodes. Sequencing of the TCR alpha and beta cDNA libraries was done on the Illumina HiSeq platform using custom primers. In the paper's pipeline: Raw reads were processed with MiGEC to extract unique molecular identifiers, and MiXCR was used to determine CDR3 positions. Recombination models were inferred per individual with the repgenHMM and IGoR tools using an EM algorithm. The tcR package in R was used for shared clonotype analysis, with sharing normalized by the product of cloneset sizes. To study raw recombination without the effects of thymic and clonal selection, out-of-frame nonproductive sequences were analyzed. In-frame beta chains were kept once TCRdb had trimmed the public reads at Q25 with fastp and called clones with MiXCR. Each record represents a unique CDR3 protein, reported with the most common genes and DNA among its rows. The V and J calls shown here were made by TCRdb, not taken from the authors' results. The sample table lists around 1.7 million distinct CDR3 sequences, about 31% of them with a count of one. Jointly, the top ten make up less than 0.35% of the sample.

In the case of this clonotype: No antigen is known for it. No clone much larger than this one lies a single base away; base qualities are absent.

Looking up the germline V gene yields CDR1 MNHEY and CDR2 SVGAGI. The CDR3 goes from the cysteine to the phenylalanine over 13 residues. The retained sequence is limited to the CDR3, 39 bases, with the frame set at the first base. V loses 6 bases of germline sequence and J loses 2 bases, and the interval between the two ends is 9 bases. The clonotype originates from a newborn girl in good health. The rearrangement combines TRBV6-5 with TRBJ2-3; no D gene can be assigned with confidence. The specimen was cord blood. The nucleotides read TGTGCCAGCAGGGAAGGATTCACAGATACGCAGTATTTT. Its translation reads: CASREGFTDTQYF.